The present T cell receptor beta chain was sequenced within a study of shared clonotypes between healthy human individuals. The protocol was immunoSEQ multiplex PCR, while the TCRdb copy is restricted to in-frame clones and leaves out a portion. The sample consists of hundreds of thousands of clones, 74% of them appearing once. Findings and caveats of the study: Sorted-subset sequencing, rarefaction showed, was incomplete despite large depth. Memory subsets generally showed smaller estimated richness than naive subsets did.

To note about this clone: Its antigen is currently unknown.

Input material: memory CD4+ T cells sorted from blood. Described subset: CD45RA-negative fraction. The source of this sequence is a woman between 25 and 40 years old in good health.

The CDR3 sequence is CAWSATSGDTDTQYF. CDR3 sequence (DNA): TGTGCCTGGAGTGCGACTAGCGGGGACACAGATACGCAGTATTTT. V gene TRBV30 combines with J gene TRBJ2-3; TRBD2 aligns across 11 bases. Germline trimming cut 1 base from V and 2 bases from J; bases unmatched to any gene: 2. CDR3 size: 15 residues. Germline V gene data show CDR1 as GTSNPN and CDR2 as SVGIG (reference sequence).